These 26 T cell receptor beta chains were sequenced from one sample in a study of blood T cell repertoires in COVID-19. Profiling relied on immunoSEQ multiplex PCR, and the TCRdb table lists in-frame clones only, not all of them. This table holds about 130,000 clones, about 88% found once. The specimen was peripheral blood. The receptors originated from a woman older than 75 with acute or convalescent COVID-19.

This chain connects TRBV6-1 to TRBJ1-2, with D tentatively TRBD1 (6 bases). V lost 0 bases and J 3 bases, leaving 11 bases between the germline ends. The CDR3 loop spans 15 amino acids. Germline V gene data show CDR1 as MNHNS and CDR2 as SASEGT. The CDR3 reads CASSEAPGQYYGYTF. CDR3 in DNA: TGTGCCAGCAGTGAAGCCCCTGGACAGTACTATGGCTACACCTTC.

The chain is built from TRBV27 and TRBJ2-3; the D gene is possibly TRBD1 (6 bases). The CDR3 length is 16 residues. V gave up 5 bases and J gave up 2 bases, with 17 bases separating them. Germline CDR1 reads MNHEY; CDR2 reads SMNVEV (reference sequence). CDR3 amino acids: CASSTPTWGHTDTQYF. The CDR3 DNA reads TGTGCCAGCAGTACCCCGACTTGGGGGCACACAGATACGCAGTATTTT.

The gene calls are TRBV9 and TRBJ1-4; D ambiguous. The CDR3 has 15 amino acids. Germline-derived CDR1 and CDR2 are SGDLS and YYNGEE. V was pared by 0 bases and J by 5 bases, with 11 bases between. CDR3 sequence reads: CASSVGASRNEKLFF. For the CDR3, the DNA is TGTGCCAGCAGCGTAGGGGCCAGCCGGAATGAAAAACTGTTTTTT.

The gene calls are TRBV5-1 and TRBJ1-2; 8 bases map to TRBD1. The CDR3 is 13 amino acids. Germline trimming cut 4 bases from V and 8 bases from J; bases unmatched to any gene: 7. Germline V gene lookup returns CDR1 SGHRS and CDR2 YFSETQ. The CDR3 DNA sequence: TGCGCCAGCAGCGGCCGGGACAGGACGGGCTACACCTTC. Translation: CASSGRDRTGYTF.

This clone was observed once. The CDR3 DNA sequence: TGTGCCAGCAGCTTAGCGGAGAAAGGGAGCGAGCAGTACTTC. This translates into CASSLAEKGSEQYF. V and J are TRBV7-9 and TRBJ2-7; a possible D gene is TRBD2 (5 bases). Trimming took 0 bases from V and 6 from J, leaving 12 bases between them. Germline CDR1 is SEHNR and CDR2 is FQNEAQ (reference sequence). The CDR3 runs 14 residues.

The chain joins TRBV2 to TRBJ2-7; TRBD1 matches 8 bases. CDR3 length equals 12 residues. Germline V CDR1 and CDR2: SNHLY, FYNNEI. Trimming at V came to 4 bases and at J to 5 bases, leaving 1 base not matched to a gene. In nucleotides, the CDR3 is TGTGCCAGCAGTGTGGACAGGGACGAGCAGTACTTC. It yields the protein CASSVDRDEQYF.

The chain is built from TRBV2 and TRBJ1-4; D is unresolved. CDR1 SNHLY and CDR2 FYNNEI come from the germline V gene. The CDR3 runs to 13 residues. V shed 1 base and J shed 8 bases, with 8 bases lying between them. CDR3 sequence (DNA): TGTGCCAGCAGTGAAGAGTTAGAAGAAAAACTGTTTTTT. Translated, it gives CASSEELEEKLFF.

Details on this clone: Other DNA sequences of this sample code for an identical CDR3. The rearrangement links TRBV18 to TRBJ2-7; TRBD2 matches at 7 bases. The J segment lost 3 bases and the V segment lost 2 bases, leaving 10 bases of the junction unmatched. The CDR3 contains 16 residues. From germline, CDR1 is KGHSH and CDR2 LQKENI. The CDR3: CASSPKSGGALYEQYF. CDR3 nucleotide sequence: TGTGCCAGCTCACCAAAGTCGGGAGGTGCTCTCTACGAGCAGTACTTC.

This clone was detected once. J is TRBJ1-1 and V is TRBV5-1; 9 bases match TRBD1. The ends lost 0 bases at V and 10 bases at J; junction bases unmatched: 10. This CDR3 is 15 amino acids long. Germline V gene sequence: CDR1 SGHRS, CDR2 YFSETQ. The DNA of the CDR3 is TGCGCCAGCAGCTTGGACGCGAACCGACAGGGGGGAGCTTTCTTT. Its protein is CASSLDANRQGGAFF.

This rearrangement joins TRBV18 to TRBJ1-2; D remains ambiguous. The CDR3 totals 12 residues. CDR1 is KGHSH and CDR2 is LQKENI in the germline V gene. Trimming took 1 base from V and 6 from J, leaving 6 bases between them. This CDR3 reads CASSPRSDGYTF. The CDR3 coding sequence is TGTGCCAGCTCACCACGATCGGATGGCTACACCTTC.

The chain is built from TRBV3-1 (or the pseudogene TRBV3-2) and TRBJ2-5; D gene unclear. The CDR3 totals 14 residues. The germline gives CDR1 LGHDT, CDR2 YNNKEL (reference sequence). The V and J ends lost 7 bases and 3 bases respectively, with 15 bases between them. The CDR3 spells CASTIRGVEETQYF. DNA for the CDR3: TGTGCCAGCACTATCCGAGGCGTAGAAGAGACCCAGTACTTC.

The chain uses TRBV7-9 and TRBJ2-7; 7 positions agree with TRBD2. CDR1 is SEHNR, CDR2 FQNEAQ, per germline (reference sequence). The CDR3 has 14 residues. The trim removed 6 bases at V and 3 bases at J, leaving 8 bases unmatched. The CDR3 coding sequence is TGTGCCAGCAGTTTGGGCGGGACTATCTACGAGCAGTACTTC. Amino acid sequence: CASSLGGTIYEQYF.

The chain carries TRBV21-1 and TRBJ1-4; the DNA was not used to check the table's D call, TRBD1. TRBV21-1 counts as a pseudogene. CDR3 length: 15 residues. The CDR3 reads CASSSRQRLNEKLFF. In nucleotides, the CDR3 is TGTGCCAGCAGCAGTAGACAGCGTTTAAATGAAAAACTGTTTTTT.

DNA of the CDR3: TGTGCCAGCAGCTTAGCTTCGGGAGAAAGGGAGTTATCACCCCTCCACTTT. Protein product: CASSLASGERELSPLHF. The chain employs TRBV7-8 and TRBJ1-6, with D unresolved. CDR3 length: 17 amino acids. CDR1 and CDR2 from the germline V gene are SGHVS and FQNEAQ. V was trimmed by 0 bases and J by 10 bases, leaving 19 bases between them.

The rearrangement links TRBV5-1 to TRBJ1-1; 10 bases are a match to TRBD1. This CDR3 comprises 14 residues. V was pared by 1 base and J by 4 bases, with 1 base of the junction left unmatched. CDR1 is SGHRS and CDR2 is YFSETQ in the germline V gene. CDR3 in DNA: TGCGCCAGCAGCTTGTGGACAGGGGGCACTGAAGCTTTCTTT. This codes for CASSLWTGGTEAFF.

The gene calls are TRBV9 and TRBJ2-3, with 8 bases aligning to TRBD2. This CDR3 region has 16 residues. The germline V gene has CDR1 SGDLS and CDR2 YYNGEE. The ends lost 0 bases at V and 5 bases at J; junction bases unmatched: 8. The CDR3: CASSVGGSGIGDTQYF. CDR3 sequence (DNA): TGTGCCAGCAGCGTAGGCGGTAGCGGGATAGGAGATACGCAGTATTTT.

A word on this clone: At one of its ends the junction is not consistent with the germline gene, which may arise from a read error. The genes are TRBV4-1 and TRBJ2-1, with 11 bases identical to TRBD2. CDR3 length: 17 residues. Looked up from germline, CDR1 is MGHRA and CDR2 is YSYEKL. CDR3 DNA: TGCGCCAGCAGCCAAGATCCCACTAGCGGGGGCGCCAATGGGCAGTTCTTC. It specifies CASSQDPTSGGANGQFF.

The V and J genes are TRBV28 and TRBJ2-1; a possible D gene is TRBD2 (6 bases). Germline V gene sequence: CDR1 MDHEN, CDR2 SYDVKM. Trimming took 4 bases from V and 0 from J, leaving 13 bases between them. CDR3 size: 16 residues. CDR3 DNA sequence: TGTGCCAGCAGTTCAATGGGACTGGCCTCCTACAATGAGCAGTTCTTC. Amino acid sequence: CASSSMGLASYNEQFF.

The chain recombines TRBV9 with TRBJ2-2; no clear D gene. The V and J ends lost 0 bases and 6 bases respectively, with 6 bases between them. CDR3 length: 13 amino acids. Per the germline V gene, CDR1 is SGDLS and CDR2 is YYNGEE. CDR3 sequence: CASSVALSGELFF. CDR3 coding DNA: TGTGCCAGCAGCGTAGCTCTTTCCGGGGAGCTGTTTTTT. The entire variable domain, with the rest obtained from reference TRBV9 and TRBJ2-2, is as follows: DSGVTQTPKHLITATGQRVTLRCSPRSGDLSVYWYQQSLDQGLQFLIQYYNGEERAKGNILERFSAQQFPDLHSELNLSSLELGDSALYFCASSVALSGELFFGEGSRLTVL.

CDR3 sequence reads: CASSIGRSANVLTF. In DNA form, the CDR3 reads TGTGCCAGTAGTATAGGGAGAAGTGCCAACGTCCTGACTTTC. The chain carries TRBV19 and TRBJ2-6; no reliable D call. Germline V gene data show CDR1 as LNHDA and CDR2 as SQIVND (reference sequence). The CDR3 extends over 14 amino acids. Trimming shortened V by 1 base and J by 7 bases, and 8 bases separated the two germline ends.

The chain uses TRBV5-1 and TRBJ2-7; weak D call: TRBD1 (5 bases). The germline CDR1 and CDR2 sequences are SGHRS and YFSETQ. V was cut by 0 bases and J by 4 bases, with 14 bases left in between. The CDR3 is 15 residues long. The CDR3 loop is CASSLGPGNAYEQYF. As DNA, the CDR3 is TGCGCCAGCAGCTTGGGGCCAGGGAATGCATACGAGCAGTACTTC. The variable domain in full, completed from reference TRBV5-1 and TRBJ2-7, reads KAGVTQTPRYLIKTRGQQVTLSCSPISGHRSVSWYQQTPGQGLQFLFEYFSETQRNKGNFPGRFSGRQFSNSRSEMNVSTLELGDSALYLCASSLGPGNAYEQYFGPGTRLTVT.

This clone is a singleton in its sample. J is TRBJ2-5 and V is TRBV3-1 (or the pseudogene TRBV3-2); 9 bases are shared with TRBD2. Germline loops: CDR1 LGHDT, CDR2 YNNKEL (reference sequence). There are 16 residues in the CDR3. Trimming took 4 bases from V and 5 from J; bases not matched to a gene: 11. The CDR3 DNA follows: TGTGCCAGCAGCCCGACTCTAGCGGGGAGTCTGGAGACCCAGTACTTC. This encodes CASSPTLAGSLETQYF.

This chain joins TRBV27 and TRBJ1-2; D unresolved. V was shortened by 2 bases and J by 0 bases, with 7 bases between the two germline ends. The germline gives CDR1 MNHEY, CDR2 SMNVEV (reference sequence). The CDR3 is 14 residues long. DNA of the CDR3: TGTGCCAGCAGTTTAACCGGTCCTAACTATGGCTACACCTTC. Residues: CASSLTGPNYGYTF.

There are a few counts of this clone. The chain combines TRBV6-1 with TRBJ2-2; D call uncertain. This CDR3 has 15 residues. Trimming removed 2 bases at V and 1 base at J, with 8 bases between. Germline V lookup: CDR1 MNHNS, CDR2 SASEGT. CDR3: CASSEWWRNTGELFF. CDR3 DNA sequence: TGTGCCAGCAGTGAATGGTGGAGGAACACCGGGGAGCTGTTTTTT.

This clone occurred a few times. This sequence joins TRBV4-3 and TRBJ1-5; 7 bases are shared with TRBD1. The J segment lost 5 bases and the V segment lost 4 bases, leaving 5 bases of the junction unmatched. Germline V gives CDR1 LGHNA, CDR2 YSLEER. The CDR3 is 14 amino acids. The CDR3 nucleotides read TGCGCCAGCAGCCCGACAGGGCACGATCAGCCCCAGCATTTT. This encodes CASSPTGHDQPQHF.

The J gene is TRBJ2-7, the V gene TRBV4-1; tentatively, D is TRBD1 (6 bases). Germline loops: CDR1 MGHRA, CDR2 YSYEKL. With 3 bases removed from V and 3 bases from J, the gap between germline ends came to 24 bases. The CDR3 consists of 18 residues. CDR3 bases: TGCGCCAGCAGCCAGGGACAATCCCAGGGACCTCCCGGCTACGAGCAGTACTTC. As protein: CASSQGQSQGPPGYEQYF.